This record concerns one T cell receptor (beta chain) sequence. It lacks a known antigen. No quality values exist for individual bases; no much larger clone is one base distant. This specimen belongs to a study of blood T cell repertoires in COVID-19 (dated by TCRdb to the early 2020s). About the investigation overall: Collaborator samples came from the United States, Italy and Spain and covered acute and convalescent phases of COVID-19. The material from the prospective study consisted of cDNA or gDNA derived from T cells, B-cell-depleted T cells, or PBMCs. A freely available public database, intended as a resource for researchers studying the immune response to SARS-CoV-2, is where the repertoires were released. The samples were drawn from two sources: the first 160 participants of the ongoing ImmuneRACE study, and 950 to 1,500 subjects contributed by 6 global collaborators. Where available, HLA class I and class II types were obtained from metadata supplied by the sample provider rather than from assay-based typing. Nearly every sample came with metadata listing a de-identified subject ID, COVID-19 status, age in years and sex. The dataset comprised deeply sampled blood TCRbeta repertoires from subjects exposed to, actively infected with, or recovered from COVID-19.

TCRbeta CDR3 regions were amplified from genomic DNA by means of the immunoSEQ Assay, a bias-controlled multiplex PCR. Under the source paper's analysis protocol: Nucleated cell counts per sample were estimated from amplification of reference gene primers within the assay. To quantify the absolute abundance of each unique TCRbeta CDR3 rearrangement, sequence reads were collapsed and filtered. Productive Simpson clonality was computed per sample as the square root of Simpson's diversity index over productive rearrangements. TCRdb's version of the immuneACCESS table is confined to in-frame rearrangements and falls short of the full clone set. An unresolved V gene accounts for under half of the shortfall where checked; the remainder is of unknown origin. Clonal size and the V and J genes are those of that table, whereas D and trimming came from the DNA. The sample table contains 65,000 to 80,000 clones; only one count was recorded for roughly four fifths of them. Just over 20% of the sample is in the top ten clones.

What the work shows at the level of the full study, not this receptor alone: The amount of clinical and demographic metadata varied by source and participant and was provided uncurated.

Whole blood was collected in K2EDTA tubes by collaborating institutions according to the institutions' own protocols. For TCRbeta analysis, collaborator samples were shipped as frozen whole blood, as isolated PBMCs, or as DNA extracted from either sample type. Trimming costs V 7 bases and J 0 bases, and their ends lie 18 bases apart. CDR1 and CDR2, looked up from the germline V gene (reference sequence), are MNHEY and SMNVEV. Including the terminal cysteine and phenylalanine, the CDR3 comprises 16 residues. Just the 48-base CDR3 DNA is kept, in frame starting at base 1. This clonotype originated in a human donor in a cohort sampled during active COVID-19. The specimen was peripheral blood. The sequence joins TRBV27 to TRBJ1-1; possibly the D gene is TRBD1, per 5 matching bases. The CDR3 corresponds to CASTPFGGRMNTEAFF. The DNA is TGTGCCAGCACCCCCTTCGGGGGACGGATGAACACTGAAGCTTTCTTT.